These 30 T cell receptor beta chains were all obtained from the same sample, sequenced in a study of T cell responses to AZD1222 COVID-19 vaccine. Profiling relied on immunoSEQ multiplex PCR, and the TCRdb table lists in-frame clones only, not all of them. Of 86,000 or so clones detected, about nine tenths appear once; the ten largest clones hold roughly 4.5%. The input for sequencing was peripheral blood, taken on day 0 of MenACWY control vaccination. These receptors were collected from an adult in good health.

The chain uses TRBV7-9 and TRBJ1-5; 9 bases fit TRBD1. Germline V gives CDR1 SEHNR, CDR2 FQNEAQ (reference sequence). The ends lost 5 bases at V and 4 bases at J; junction bases unmatched: 9. CDR3 length: 16 amino acids. The CDR3 spells CASSPVGGQGNQPQHF. CDR3 bases: TGTGCCAGCAGCCCAGTCGGTGGACAGGGGAATCAGCCCCAGCATTTT.

The rearrangement uses TRBV7-2 and TRBJ2-5, with 10 nucleotides matching TRBD2. CDR3 size: 17 residues. Germline V gene lookup returns CDR1 SGHTA and CDR2 FQGNSA. The trim removed 1 base at V and 4 bases at J, leaving 9 bases unmatched. In DNA, the CDR3 is TGTGCCAGCAGCTTAGTAGCCGGAGCGGGAGGGGCAGAGACCCAGTACTTC. It codes for CASSLVAGAGGAETQYF.

The rearrangement joins TRBV7-8 to TRBJ2-1; 7 bases are shared with TRBD1. With V trimmed by 5 bases and J by 9 bases, 13 bases remained unmatched. CDR3 size: 15 residues. Germline assignment: CDR1 SGHVS and CDR2 FQNEAQ. The CDR3 coding sequence is TGTGCCAGCAGCCACAGACAGGGATATTATGGTGAGCAGTTCTTC. Amino acid sequence: CASSHRQGYYGEQFF.

The J gene is TRBJ1-1, the V gene TRBV15; no firm D call. CDR3 length: 15 residues. Germline V gene sequence: CDR1 LNHNV, CDR2 YYDKDF (reference sequence). Trimming took 0 bases from V and 2 from J, leaving 10 bases between them. CDR3 in amino acids: CATSREKQFNTEAFF. CDR3 DNA sequence: TGTGCCACCAGCAGAGAGAAACAGTTTAACACTGAAGCTTTCTTT.

The rearrangement joins TRBV28 to TRBJ2-3; D may be TRBD2 (6 bases). Deletions cut 4 bases from V and 0 bases from J, with 14 bases between. Germline loops: CDR1 MDHEN, CDR2 SYDVKM. The CDR3 is 16 amino acids. CDR3 nucleotide sequence: TGTGCCAGCAGTTCCCCGAGTAGCGGAAGCACAGATACGCAGTATTTT. Translated: CASSSPSSGSTDTQYF.

V gene TRBV6-5 combines with J gene TRBJ1-1, with D perhaps TRBD1 (5 bases). V was pared by 7 bases and J by 2 bases, with 14 bases between. Germline CDR1 reads MNHEY; CDR2 reads SVGAGI. The CDR3 consists of 14 residues. The CDR3 protein is CASKRTTINTEAFF. The CDR3 coding sequence is TGTGCCAGCAAGAGGACAACTATAAACACTGAAGCTTTCTTT.

About this clone: The same CDR3 also results from other DNA sequences found in this sample. The gene calls are TRBV19 and TRBJ1-1; 9 bases agree with TRBD1. Germline CDR1 and CDR2: LNHDA and SQIVND (reference sequence). V lost 8 bases to trimming and J lost 0 bases; unmatched junction nucleotides: 4. The CDR3 is 14 amino acids. This CDR3 reads CASSRDRVNTEAFF. The CDR3, as DNA: TGTGCCAGTTCTCGGGACAGGGTGAACACTGAAGCTTTCTTT. Complete variable domain (other parts from reference TRBV19 and TRBJ1-1): DGGITQSPKYLFRKEGQNVTLSCEQNLNHDAMYWYRQDPGQGLRLIYYSQIVNDFQKGDIAEGYSVSREKKESFPLTVTSAQKNPTAFYLCASSRDRVNTEAFFGQGTRLTVV.

In its sample, this clone was seen once. The chain links TRBV29-1 to TRBJ1-2; D is uncertain. Germline values: CDR1 SQVTM, CDR2 ANQGSEA. The CDR3 spans 13 residues. The V end was cut by 7 bases, the J end by 4 bases, with 16 bases between. CDR3 nucleotide sequence: TGCAGCGCTCGGACGGACCCTCGCTATGGCTACACCTTC. This translates into CSARTDPRYGYTF.

V usage is TRBV24-1 and J usage is TRBJ1-1, with D uncertain. The CDR3 runs to 13 residues. Germline loops: CDR1 KGHDR, CDR2 SFDVKD. V lost 3 bases, J lost 2 bases, and 6 bases lay in between. The CDR3 nucleotides are TGTGCCACCAGTGATCACAGAAACACTGAAGCTTTCTTT. The encoded protein is CATSDHRNTEAFF.

This chain connects TRBV6-5 to TRBJ2-2; 7 positions match TRBD1. CDR1 and CDR2 (germline): MNHEY, SVGAGI. CDR3 length: 14 amino acids. V trimming: 7 bases; J trimming: 1 base; junction bases outside the gene matches: 3. The CDR3 region is CASKRTGNTGELFF. The CDR3 DNA reads TGTGCCAGCAAAAGGACAGGGAACACCGGGGAGCTGTTTTTT.

This clone was seen a handful of times. The chain uses TRBV7-9 and TRBJ1-6; 8 nucleotides match TRBD1. The CDR3 runs 16 residues. V lost 3 bases, J lost 4 bases, and 5 bases stayed unmatched. In germline, CDR1 is SEHNR, CDR2 FQNEAQ (reference sequence). CDR3 protein: CASSFNGQGYNSPLHF. In nucleotides, the CDR3 is TGTGCCAGCAGCTTTAACGGACAGGGATATAATTCACCCCTCCACTTT.

By sample fraction, this clone is medium-sized. The rearrangement links TRBV12-3 or TRBV12-4 to TRBJ1-1; D is unclear. This CDR3 is 13 amino acids long. V shed 6 bases and J shed 3 bases, with 11 bases lying between them. CDR3 amino acids: CASRKTDYTEAFF. The CDR3 nucleotides read TGTGCCAGCAGGAAAACAGATTACACTGAAGCTTTCTTT.

The chain uses TRBV19 and TRBJ1-3, with 8 bases lining up with TRBD1. Germline lookup yields CDR1 LNHDA and CDR2 SQIVND (reference sequence). The V segment lost 6 bases and the J segment 12 bases; nucleotides outside the gene matches: 10. There are 13 residues in the CDR3. The CDR3 nucleotides are TGTGCCAGTAGCACCCAACAGGGGGTAATCATATATTTT. Its translation is CASSTQQGVIIYF.

The chain employs TRBV6-1 and TRBJ1-2; maybe TRBD1 (5 bases). Trimming pared 1 base from V and 1 base from J, leaving 16 bases between. Per germline, CDR1 MNHNS and CDR2 SASEGT. The length of the CDR3 is 17 residues. The CDR3 DNA follows: TGTGCCAGCAGTGAAGGAGGCGGTGGCGGGGGTAACTATGGCTACACCTTC. As protein: CASSEGGGGGGNYGYTF.

V and J are TRBV12-3 or TRBV12-4 and TRBJ1-1; D call uncertain. V lost 5 bases, J lost 2 bases, and 9 bases lay in between. This CDR3 is built from 13 residues. The CDR3 loop reads CASSPSVNTEAFF. The CDR3 nucleotides read TGTGCCAGCAGTCCCTCAGTCAACACTGAAGCTTTCTTT.

The rearrangement joins TRBV18 to TRBJ1-1; no definite D call. This CDR3 is built from 14 residues. Between the trimmed V and J ends, which lost 1 base and 1 base, there was a span of 7 bases. Germline V gene lookup returns CDR1 KGHSH and CDR2 LQKENI. CDR3 DNA: TGTGCCAGCTCACCACGAGCAGGGAACACTGAAGCTTTCTTT. The encoded protein is CASSPRAGNTEAFF.

This clone was seen just once. The chain couples TRBV2 to TRBJ1-1; D ambiguous. Trimming cost V 4 bases and J 4 bases, with 10 bases left between them. From germline, CDR1 is SNHLY and CDR2 FYNNEI. This CDR3 region has 13 residues. The CDR3 bases are TGTGCCAGCAGTGCCTCGGAGGGCACTGAAGCTTTCTTT. Amino acid sequence: CASSASEGTEAFF.

The chain joins TRBV5-8 to TRBJ2-7; no reliable D call. CDR1 and CDR2 (germline): SGHTS, YDEGEE. The CDR3 consists of 11 residues. V lost 1 base and J lost 6, with 5 bases in between. CDR3 region: CASSLSIEQYF. CDR3 DNA: TGTGCCAGCAGCTTGTCAATCGAGCAGTACTTC.

The DNA of the CDR3 is TGCGCCAGCAGCCGCTACAGAACGAACACTGAAGCTTTCTTT. This codes for CASSRYRTNTEAFF. The chain couples TRBV5-1 to TRBJ1-1; D is unresolved. The length of the CDR3 is 14 residues. V was cut by 4 bases and J by 1 base, with 11 bases left in between. CDR1 is SGHRS and CDR2 is YFSETQ in the germline V gene.

The chain is built from TRBV4-1 and TRBJ2-7; TRBD2 is a possible D gene (5 bases). Between the trimmed V and J ends, which lost 1 base and 6 bases, there was a span of 13 bases. Germline values: CDR1 MGHRA, CDR2 YSYEKL. The CDR3 spans 14 residues. CDR3 in DNA: TGCGCCAGCAGCCAAGTTAATAGCGTCAGCGAGCAGTACTTC. Its translation is CASSQVNSVSEQYF.

The chain has TRBV30 and TRBJ2-6; no clear D gene. The CDR3 runs to 13 residues. Germline values: CDR1 GTSNPN, CDR2 SVGIG (reference sequence). Trimming left V 5 bases short and J 1 base short, with 6 bases between. This chain's CDR3 is CAWDPSGANVLTF. In DNA, the CDR3 is TGTGCCTGGGACCCGTCTGGGGCCAACGTCCTGACTTTC.

The V call is TRBV27, the J call TRBJ2-1, with 7 bases aligning to TRBD2. With V trimmed by 6 bases and J by 7 bases, 9 bases remained unmatched. CDR1 and CDR2 (germline): MNHEY, SMNVEV (reference sequence). The CDR3 is made up of 14 amino acids. CDR3 protein: CASRWTSGSNEQFF. The CDR3 DNA sequence: TGTGCCAGCAGGTGGACTAGTGGATCGAATGAGCAGTTCTTC.

This clone appeared a single time. The V call is TRBV19, the J call TRBJ1-3; D is uncertain. Germline-derived CDR1 and CDR2 are LNHDA and SQIVND (reference sequence). Trimming stripped 5 bases from V and 0 bases from J, with 5 bases between. This CDR3 is 13 amino acids long. The CDR3 sequence is CASSLSSGNTIYF. CDR3 DNA sequence: TGTGCCAGTAGTTTGAGCTCTGGAAACACCATATATTTT.

The rearrangement uses TRBV28 and TRBJ1-2; TRBD1 agrees at 10 bases. Germline V CDR1 and CDR2: MDHEN, SYDVKM. Germline trimming cut 5 bases from V and 6 bases from J; bases unmatched to any gene: 3. There are 13 residues in the CDR3. The CDR3 nucleotides read TGTGCCAGCAGTCCCGGACAGGGGGATGGCTACACCTTC. Translated, it gives CASSPGQGDGYTF.

V gene TRBV4-1 combines with J gene TRBJ2-1; 9 positions agree with TRBD2. CDR3 length: 15 residues. The junction had 6 bases not matched to a gene; V was cut back by 2 bases and J by 7 bases. The germline CDR1 and CDR2 sequences are MGHRA and YSYEKL. This CDR3 reads CASSQPRGRANEQFF. The CDR3 nucleotides read TGCGCCAGCAGCCAACCCCGCGGGAGGGCTAATGAGCAGTTCTTC.

This clone was detected only once. The genes are TRBV25-1 and TRBJ1-5; weak D call: TRBD1 (5 bases). CDR3 length equals 14 residues. Trimming stripped 1 base from V and 2 bases from J, with 6 bases between. Germline V gene data show CDR1 as MGHDK and CDR2 as SYGVNS. In nucleotides, the CDR3 is TGTGCCAGCAGTGAATGGGGGGGCAATCAGCCCCAGCATTTT. The encoded protein is CASSEWGGNQPQHF.

DNA of the CDR3: TGTGCCAGTAGTATATTAGGTCATAGCAATCAGCCCCAGCATTTT. Translated, it gives CASSILGHSNQPQHF. The chain joins TRBV19 to TRBJ1-5; no reliable D call. Germline assignment: CDR1 LNHDA and CDR2 SQIVND (reference sequence). CDR3 length: 15 amino acids. Trimming pared 2 bases from V and 0 bases from J, leaving 8 bases between.

This clone is a singleton in its sample. The chain is built from TRBV18 and TRBJ2-1; 12 bases match TRBD2. The V gene's germline CDR1 is KGHSH and CDR2 LQKENI. The V gene end was trimmed by 5 bases and the J gene end by 12 bases; junction bases not matched to a gene: 17. This CDR3 has 17 amino acids. The CDR3 coding sequence is TGTGCCAGCTCAGACCGGACTAGCGGGGCGACAATGAAGGGGCAGTTCTTC. Protein sequence: CASSDRTSGATMKGQFF.

This chain joins TRBV4-3 and TRBJ1-1, with D maybe TRBD1 (6 bases). V lost 2 bases, J lost 6 bases, and 22 bases lay in between. The germline CDR1 and CDR2 sequences are LGHNA and YSLEER. The CDR3 contains 17 residues. The CDR3 DNA reads TGCGCCAGCAGCCAACCTCTTGAGGGGGGTAAAGTGGCTGAAGCTTTCTTT. Its translation: CASSQPLEGGKVAEAFF.

The J gene is TRBJ2-7, the V gene TRBV28, with 15 bases that match TRBD2. The CDR3 runs 16 residues. After removal of 0 bases from V and 6 bases from J, the junction contained 3 bases not matched to a gene. Germline CDR1 is MDHEN and CDR2 is SYDVKM. CDR3 residues: CASSLWKGLAGGEQYF. In nucleotides, the CDR3 is TGTGCCAGCAGTTTATGGAAGGGACTAGCGGGAGGCGAGCAGTACTTC.